The clone carrying this T cell receptor beta chain was counted once. The sample belongs to a study of blood T cell repertoires in COVID-19. Overall study context: Italy, Spain and the United States were the sources of the convalescent and acute COVID-19 samples. Sample material is recorded as cDNA or gDNA derived from T cells, B-cell-depleted T cells, or PBMCs.

Methods used by the authors: Quantification of nucleated cells was approximated via reference gene primer amplification. Method: immunoSEQ multiplex PCR; TCRdb's copy keeps in-frame clones and lacks some. V and J calls plus clone size are reproduced from that table; the DNA served to infer D and trimming. The profile shows about 200,000 clones, 87% of them singletons. The germline V gene has CDR1 MNHEY and CDR2 SMNVEV (reference sequence). The CDR3 covers 15 residues. Germline trimming cut 2 bases from V and 10 bases from J; bases unmatched to any gene: 9. This chain uses TRBV27 with TRBJ2-1; 9 bases are a match to TRBD2. This clonotype originated in a man between 60 and 75 years old who had recovered from COVID-19. The sample comprised peripheral blood. The CDR3 region is CASSLMAGGPREQFF. DNA for the CDR3: TGTGCCAGCAGTTTAATGGCGGGAGGGCCTCGGGAGCAGTTCTTC.